Listed here are 14 T cell receptor beta chains from one sample, sequenced in a study of OX40 agonist ivuxolimab in advanced cancers. The method was immunoSEQ multiplex PCR; TCRdb's version includes in-frame clones alone and lacks a portion of them. The table has roughly 49,000 clones, around 81% seen once. This sample comprised CD4+ or CD8+ T cells sorted from blood, obtained in a trial of the OX40 agonist ivuxolimab. The receptors stem from an adult with an advanced solid tumor such as melanoma, head and neck, liver or kidney cancer.

The gene calls are TRBV14 and TRBJ2-5, with TRBD2 matching over 9 bases. This CDR3 contains 14 residues. The germline V gene encodes CDR1 SGHDN and CDR2 FVKESK. After removal of 1 base from V and 6 bases from J, the junction contained 3 bases not matched to a gene. Here the CDR3 DNA reads TGTGCCAGCAGCCAAGCGGGACTAGCACAGACCCAGTACTTC. Its protein product is CASSQAGLAQTQYF.

This clone was seen just once. The rearrangement links TRBV21-1 to TRBJ1-5. TRBV21-1 constitutes a pseudogene. The CDR3 has 15 amino acids. CDR3 residues: CASSPCRGNNQPQHF. In DNA form, the CDR3 reads TGTGCCAGCAGCCCTTGTCGGGGTAACAATCAGCCCCAGCATTTT.

Concerning this clone itself: The same CDR3 also results from other DNA sequences found in this sample. The genes are TRBV18 and TRBJ1-1; no clear D. Per germline, CDR1 KGHSH and CDR2 LQKENI. Trimming removed 1 base at V and 0 bases at J, with 6 bases between. The CDR3 loop spans 14 amino acids. The CDR3 protein is CASSPQGLNTEAFF. As DNA, the CDR3 is TGTGCCAGCTCACCACAGGGATTGAACACTGAAGCTTTCTTT.

The chain couples TRBV27 to TRBJ2-5, with D possibly matching TRBD2 (6 bases). Trimming removed 2 bases at V and 2 bases at J, with 9 bases between. Germline CDR1 is MNHEY and CDR2 is SMNVEV (reference sequence). CDR3 length: 14 residues. In nucleotides, the CDR3 is TGTGCCAGCAGTTTAGCGGCGGGACAAGAGACCCAGTACTTC. It encodes CASSLAAGQETQYF.

The chain joins TRBV5-1 to TRBJ2-3; the D is unclear. V lost 4 bases and J 6 bases, leaving 12 bases between the germline ends. Germline CDR1 reads SGHRS; CDR2 reads YFSETQ. The CDR3 contains 13 residues. CDR3 protein: CASSADVGDTQYF. The CDR3 region has the DNA TGCGCCAGCAGCGCTGACGTCGGGGATACGCAGTATTTT.

This clone was observed a handful of times. This chain links TRBV5-6 with TRBJ1-1, with TRBD1 matching over 7 bases. Germline trimming cut 5 bases from V and 4 bases from J; bases unmatched to any gene: 2. Germline V CDR1 and CDR2: SGHDT, YYEEEE. This CDR3 has 12 amino acids. The CDR3 region is CASSGTVTEAFF. DNA for the CDR3: TGTGCCAGCAGTGGGACAGTCACTGAAGCTTTCTTT.

Written as DNA, the CDR3 is TGTGCCAGCAGCTTCAGTTCTGGCCTATACTACGAGCAGTACTTC. Encoded protein: CASSFSSGLYYEQYF. V is TRBV5-4 and J is TRBJ2-7; D is undetermined. Trimming shortened V by 2 bases and J by 3 bases, and 15 bases separated the two germline ends. The CDR3 covers 15 residues. In germline, CDR1 is SGHNT, CDR2 YYREEE (reference sequence).

The rearrangement links TRBV11-2 to TRBJ2-7, with 7 bases matching TRBD1. CDR3 size: 14 residues. J was trimmed by 2 bases and V by 5 bases; bases with no gene match: 6. Per germline, CDR1 SGHAT and CDR2 FQNNGV. The CDR3 is CASSRPGQPYEQYF. CDR3 bases: TGTGCCAGCAGCCGTCCGGGACAGCCCTACGAGCAGTACTTC.

This chain links TRBV7-9 with TRBJ2-5, with D perhaps matching TRBD1 or TRBD2 (6 bases each). V lost 4 bases, J lost 4 bases, and 16 bases lay in between. The germline V gene has CDR1 SEHNR and CDR2 FQNEAQ (reference sequence). This CDR3 has 15 amino acids. In DNA form, the CDR3 reads TGTGCCAGCAGCTCCGGACCCGGGGGCCCAGAGACCCAGTACTTC. Residues: CASSSGPGGPETQYF.

The rearrangement uses TRBV7-9 and TRBJ2-5; TRBD1 or TRBD2 may be the D gene (6 bases each). Germline assignment: CDR1 SEHNR and CDR2 FQNEAQ (reference sequence). The V end was cut by 5 bases, the J end by 3 bases, with 16 bases between. This CDR3 contains 15 residues. Here the CDR3 reads CASSVGEGGKETQYF. DNA of the CDR3: TGTGCCAGCAGCGTAGGCGAGGGGGGCAAAGAGACCCAGTACTTC.

V gene TRBV13 combines with J gene TRBJ2-3; 8 nucleotides agree with TRBD2. CDR1 and CDR2 from the germline V gene are PRHDT and FYEKMQ (reference sequence). CDR3 length: 14 residues. After removal of 6 bases from V and 0 bases from J, the junction contained 2 bases not matched to a gene. In nucleotides, the CDR3 is TGTGCCAGCAGTCGGGGGGGAAGCACAGATACGCAGTATTTT. It encodes CASSRGGSTDTQYF.

The gene calls are TRBV25-1 and TRBJ2-7, with 8 bases lining up with TRBD1. Trimming at V came to 8 bases and at J to 3 bases, leaving 18 bases not matched to a gene. CDR1 is MGHDK and CDR2 is SYGVNS in the germline V gene. The CDR3 is 17 amino acids. The CDR3 bases are TGTGCCAGCGCCCCCGGGACAGGACTTAGGGTGGGCTACGAGCAGTACTTC. This sequence encodes CASAPGTGLRVGYEQYF.

J is TRBJ2-7 and V is TRBV27; 15 nucleotides match TRBD2. V was clipped by 4 bases and J by 3 bases; unmatched bases: 7. Germline V gives CDR1 MNHEY, CDR2 SMNVEV (reference sequence). CDR3 length: 17 residues. As DNA, the CDR3 is TGTGCCAGCAGTTCGCGGACTAGCGGGGGGGACCTCTACGAGCAGTACTTC. This translates into CASSSRTSGGDLYEQYF.

This chain connects TRBV4-1 to TRBJ2-2; TRBD1 matches at 10 bases. After removal of 3 bases from V and 3 bases from J, the junction contained 10 bases not matched to a gene. From germline, CDR1 is MGHRA and CDR2 YSYEKL. The CDR3 loop spans 18 amino acids. CDR3 amino acids: CASSHERDRGQYTGELFF. The CDR3 DNA is TGCGCCAGCAGCCACGAACGCGACAGGGGGCAATACACCGGGGAGCTGTTTTTT.